Listed below are T cell receptor beta chains from one sample, sequenced in a study of T cell repertoires in cytomegalovirus infection. Each CDR3 protein is one row after TCRdb ran MiXCR on the reads. Found here are fewer than 550,000 distinct CDR3 sequences, over 9% of them singletons; the top ten hold roughly 10%. Source material: PBMCs. The receptors were sampled from a human donor in good health (CMV status not recorded). Some clones in this sample may be carry-over from other donors' samples. CDR3s include the opening cysteine and the closing phenylalanine or tryptophan. A D gene is named only where the DNA matches it firmly. Clone sizes are given selectively: once, few, many, or a class where the clone is expanded.

v_call: TRBV11-3; cdr3_length: 14; clone_size: few; d_call: .; j_call: TRBJ2-7; cdr3_nt: TGTGCCAGCAGCGCGCGGGACAGCGCCTACGAGCAGTACTTC; cdr3_aa: CASSARDSAYEQYF
v_call: TRBV6-6; cdr3_length: 15; clone_size: many; d_call: TRBD2; j_call: TRBJ2-2; cdr3_nt: TGTGCCAGCACCCTAGCGGGAGGGCCAAACGGGGAGCTGTTTTTT; cdr3_aa: CASTLAGGPNGELFF
v_call: TRBV12-3/TRBV12-4; cdr3_length: 17; clone_size: many; d_call: .; j_call: TRBJ2-6; cdr3_nt: TGTGCCAGCACTCTGATGGTTCAAGCTTCTGGGGCCAACGTCCTGACTTTC; cdr3_aa: CASTLMVQASGANVLTF
v_call: TRBV6-4; cdr3_length: 14; clone_size: many; d_call: .; j_call: TRBJ1-5; cdr3_nt: TGTGCCAGCAATCCGGGACTTAGCAATCAGCCCCAGCATTTT; cdr3_aa: CASNPGLSNQPQHF
v_call: TRBV28; cdr3_length: 16; clone_size: many; d_call: .; j_call: TRBJ2-1; cdr3_nt: TGTGCCAGCAGTTCTAGAGCCGGGACTCACTACAATGAGCAGTTCTTC; cdr3_aa: CASSSRAGTHYNEQFF
v_call: TRBV6-1; cdr3_length: 14; clone_size: many; d_call: TRBD1; j_call: TRBJ2-5; cdr3_nt: TGTGCCAGCAACCCTACAGGGGGCCGGGAGACCCAGTACTTC; cdr3_aa: CASNPTGGRETQYF
v_call: TRBV5-4; cdr3_length: 14; clone_size: few; d_call: .; j_call: TRBJ1-2; cdr3_nt: TGTGCCAGCAAACAGAAGGACAGTAACTATGGCTACACCTTC; cdr3_aa: CASKQKDSNYGYTF
v_call: TRBV2; cdr3_length: 14; clone_size: few; d_call: TRBD1; j_call: TRBJ2-7; cdr3_nt: TGTGCCAGCAGTGAAACAGGGGGCTACTACGAGCAGTACTTC; cdr3_aa: CASSETGGYYEQYF
v_call: TRBV7-2; cdr3_length: 15; clone_size: many; d_call: .; j_call: TRBJ2-1; cdr3_nt: TGTGCCAGCACCGAATGGGACGGTGGTTACAATGAGCAGTTCTTC; cdr3_aa: CASTEWDGGYNEQFF
v_call: TRBV30; cdr3_length: 12; clone_size: .; d_call: TRBD2; j_call: TRBJ2-1; cdr3_nt: TGTGCCGGGACACTAGCGGGAGTCTTTGGGTTCTTC; cdr3_aa: CAGTLAGVFGFF
v_call: TRBV4-2; cdr3_length: 15; clone_size: many; d_call: TRBD2; j_call: TRBJ2-5; cdr3_nt: TGTGCCAGCAGCCAAGCGGCGGGAGAGGAAGAGACCCAGTACTTC; cdr3_aa: CASSQAAGEEETQYF
v_call: TRBV12-3/TRBV12-4; cdr3_length: 16; clone_size: many; d_call: .; j_call: TRBJ1-1; cdr3_nt: TGTGCCAGCAGGAACCCACGGGCCGGGGCGTACACTGAAGCTTTCTTT; cdr3_aa: CASRNPRAGAYTEAFF
v_call: TRBV11-2; cdr3_length: 15; clone_size: many; d_call: TRBD1; j_call: TRBJ2-7; cdr3_nt: TGTGCCAGCAGCCGCCTCCGGGACAGGGGGCGAGAGCAGTACTTC; cdr3_aa: CASSRLRDRGREQYF
v_call: TRBV5-4; cdr3_length: 13; clone_size: .; d_call: .; j_call: TRBJ2-7; cdr3_nt: TGTGCCAGCAGCCCCGTGGGCACCTACGAGCAGTACTTC; cdr3_aa: CASSPVGTYEQYF
v_call: TRBV7-3; cdr3_length: 13; clone_size: many; d_call: .; j_call: TRBJ2-3; cdr3_nt: TGTGCCAGCAGCTTAATGGAGGGGGATACGCAGTATTTT; cdr3_aa: CASSLMEGDTQYF
v_call: TRBV7-9; cdr3_length: 15; clone_size: many; d_call: .; j_call: TRBJ2-2; cdr3_nt: TGTGCCAGCAGCGTTTTAGGGATCTCCCCCGGGGAGCTGTTTTTT; cdr3_aa: CASSVLGISPGELFF
v_call: TRBV15; cdr3_length: 12; clone_size: few; d_call: .; j_call: TRBJ2-5; cdr3_nt: TGTGCCACCAGCAGTCAGCGAGAGACCCAGTACTTC; cdr3_aa: CATSSQRETQYF
v_call: TRBV14; cdr3_length: 12; clone_size: many; d_call: .; j_call: TRBJ1-3; cdr3_nt: TGTGCCAGCAGCCAATACAGTGACACCATATATTTT; cdr3_aa: CASSQYSDTIYF
v_call: TRBV30; cdr3_length: 15; clone_size: many; d_call: .; j_call: TRBJ2-3; cdr3_nt: TGTGCCTGGAGTTCCGTTGTTCGGTACACAGATACGCAGTATTTT; cdr3_aa: CAWSSVVRYTDTQYF
v_call: TRBV7-3; cdr3_length: 22; clone_size: many; d_call: .; j_call: TRBJ1-6; cdr3_nt: TGTGCCAGCAGCTCTCCCATCCCCCGGAACCGGGGAGGGGTGTCCTATAATTCACCCCTCCACTTT; cdr3_aa: CASSSPIPRNRGGVSYNSPLHF
v_call: TRBV28; cdr3_length: 20; clone_size: few; d_call: TRBD1; j_call: TRBJ1-6; cdr3_nt: TGTGCCAGCAGCCTTTTTTCCCTCCTGGACAGGAGCTCCTATAATTCACCCCTCCACTTT; cdr3_aa: CASSLFSLLDRSSYNSPLHF
v_call: TRBV6-2/TRBV6-3; cdr3_length: 15; clone_size: many; d_call: TRBD1; j_call: TRBJ1-6; cdr3_nt: TGTGCCAGCAGGGGAATGACAGGGTTTGGTTCACCCCTCCACTTT; cdr3_aa: CASRGMTGFGSPLHF
v_call: TRBV12-3/TRBV12-4; cdr3_length: 14; clone_size: many; d_call: TRBD1; j_call: TRBJ1-6; cdr3_nt: TGTGCCAGCAGTTTAATGACAGGGAATTCACCCCTCCACTTT; cdr3_aa: CASSLMTGNSPLHF
v_call: TRBV2; cdr3_length: 15; clone_size: .; d_call: TRBD1; j_call: TRBJ1-4; cdr3_nt: TGTGCCAGCAGTGAGCAGGGGGCCTCTAATGAAAAACTGTTTTTT; cdr3_aa: CASSEQGASNEKLFF
v_call: TRBV19; cdr3_length: 12; clone_size: many; d_call: .; j_call: TRBJ2-7; cdr3_nt: TGTGCCAGTAGTATCAGGGACTACGAGCAGTACTTC; cdr3_aa: CASSIRDYEQYF
v_call: TRBV29-1; cdr3_length: 12; clone_size: few; d_call: .; j_call: TRBJ1-2; cdr3_nt: TGCAGCGTTGAGACGGGTAACTATGGCTACACCTTC; cdr3_aa: CSVETGNYGYTF
v_call: TRBV2; cdr3_length: 13; clone_size: many; d_call: TRBD1; j_call: TRBJ2-7; cdr3_nt: TGTGCCAGCGCGGGACAGGGGGCGAGTGAGCAGTACTTC; cdr3_aa: CASAGQGASEQYF
v_call: TRBV6-2/TRBV6-3; cdr3_length: 16; clone_size: many; d_call: .; j_call: TRBJ1-2; cdr3_nt: TGTGCCAGCAGTTACCGGCGGGACGGCAAGCGGTATGGCTACACCTTC; cdr3_aa: CASSYRRDGKRYGYTF
v_call: TRBV3-1; cdr3_length: 15; clone_size: once; d_call: .; j_call: TRBJ1-2; cdr3_nt: TGTGCCAGCAGCACCGCAGGGCCGGTTGGGTATGGCTACACCTTC; cdr3_aa: CASSTAGPVGYGYTF
v_call: TRBV6-6; cdr3_length: 19; clone_size: many; d_call: .; j_call: TRBJ2-6; cdr3_nt: TGTGCCAGCAGTTACGAGGGTCGCAGTAGTAGCTCTGGGGCCAACGTCCTGACTTTC; cdr3_aa: CASSYEGRSSSSGANVLTF
v_call: TRBV11-2; cdr3_length: 14; clone_size: many; d_call: TRBD2; j_call: TRBJ2-7; cdr3_nt: TGTGCCAGCACCCCACTAGCGGGAGTCTCGGAGCAGTACTTC; cdr3_aa: CASTPLAGVSEQYF
v_call: TRBV2; cdr3_length: 14; clone_size: many; d_call: TRBD2; j_call: TRBJ2-7; cdr3_nt: TGTGCCAGCACCAAGGAGCGGGGGAGTGACGAGCAGTACTTC; cdr3_aa: CASTKERGSDEQYF
v_call: TRBV5-4; cdr3_length: 16; clone_size: few; d_call: .; j_call: TRBJ2-1; cdr3_nt: TGTGCCAGCAGTTCGGGGGGCCGTGGGTTCTACAATGAGCAGTTCTTC; cdr3_aa: CASSSGGRGFYNEQFF
v_call: TRBV28; cdr3_length: 16; clone_size: .; d_call: .; j_call: TRBJ1-1; cdr3_nt: TGTGCCAGCAGTTTACGGGCCTACCGTCGGGACACTGAAGCTTTCTTT; cdr3_aa: CASSLRAYRRDTEAFF
v_call: TRBV3-1; cdr3_length: 18; clone_size: few; d_call: TRBD2; j_call: TRBJ2-1; cdr3_nt: TGTGCCAGCAGACTAGCGGGAGGGCCAGGATCGTTACAGAATGAGCAGTTCTTC; cdr3_aa: CASRLAGGPGSLQNEQFF
v_call: TRBV19; cdr3_length: 16; clone_size: many; d_call: TRBD2; j_call: TRBJ2-2; cdr3_nt: TGTGCCAGTAGCCCGGGACTAGCGGGAAACACCGGGGAGCTGTTTTTT; cdr3_aa: CASSPGLAGNTGELFF
v_call: TRBV7-3; cdr3_length: 15; clone_size: few; d_call: TRBD2; j_call: TRBJ2-1; cdr3_nt: TGTGCCAGCCGTTCCGGGACTAGCGGAAACAATGAGCAGTTCTTC; cdr3_aa: CASRSGTSGNNEQFF
v_call: TRBV15; cdr3_length: 18; clone_size: many; d_call: .; j_call: TRBJ2-3; cdr3_nt: TGTGCCACCAGCAGAGATCGTGGGGGGGCGGGAGCCCAAGATACGCAGTATTTT; cdr3_aa: CATSRDRGGAGAQDTQYF
v_call: TRBV29-1; cdr3_length: 16; clone_size: few; d_call: .; j_call: TRBJ2-2; cdr3_nt: TGCAGCGTTTCCCTTACAGGGAGCCCGAACACCGGGGAGCTGTTTTTT; cdr3_aa: CSVSLTGSPNTGELFF
v_call: TRBV5-6; cdr3_length: 18; clone_size: many; d_call: .; j_call: TRBJ1-6; cdr3_nt: TGTGCCAGCAGCTTGGACCCGGCGCGGAGCTCCTATAATTCACCCCTCCACTTT; cdr3_aa: CASSLDPARSSYNSPLHF
v_call: TRBV7-9; cdr3_length: 13; clone_size: many; d_call: TRBD1; j_call: TRBJ2-7; cdr3_nt: TGTGCCAGCACCTTAGGGACAGTCTACGAGCAGTACTTC; cdr3_aa: CASTLGTVYEQYF
v_call: TRBV27; cdr3_length: 15; clone_size: many; d_call: .; j_call: TRBJ2-3; cdr3_nt: TGTGCCAGCAGTTTCGGACAGATTAGCACAGATACGCAGTATTTT; cdr3_aa: CASSFGQISTDTQYF
v_call: TRBV7-2; cdr3_length: 16; clone_size: many; d_call: .; j_call: TRBJ2-2; cdr3_nt: TGTGCCAGCAGCTTAGCCCCGGGAGCGAACACCGGGGAGCTGTTTTTT; cdr3_aa: CASSLAPGANTGELFF
v_call: TRBV6-1; cdr3_length: 12; clone_size: many; d_call: .; j_call: TRBJ2-4; cdr3_nt: TGTGCCAGCAACACCGCCAAAAACATTCAGTACTTC; cdr3_aa: CASNTAKNIQYF
v_call: TRBV4-1; cdr3_length: 14; clone_size: .; d_call: .; j_call: TRBJ1-3; cdr3_nt: TGCGCCAGCAGGAACAGTCGCTCTGGAAACACCATATATTTT; cdr3_aa: CASRNSRSGNTIYF
v_call: TRBV12-3/TRBV12-4; cdr3_length: 14; clone_size: many; d_call: TRBD1; j_call: TRBJ1-2; cdr3_nt: TGTGCCAGCAGTAGCACAGGGGCAAGCTATGGCTACACCTTC; cdr3_aa: CASSSTGASYGYTF
v_call: TRBV2; cdr3_length: 15; clone_size: many; d_call: .; j_call: TRBJ2-3; cdr3_nt: TGTGCCAGCAGTGAAGCAGCAGGAGGGGGAGATACGCAGTATTTT; cdr3_aa: CASSEAAGGGDTQYF
v_call: TRBV9; cdr3_length: 17; clone_size: few; d_call: .; j_call: TRBJ2-1; cdr3_nt: TGTGCCAGCAGCCCCCCCCTCGGGCAAGTGCGTCCCAATGAGCAGTTCTTC; cdr3_aa: CASSPPLGQVRPNEQFF
v_call: TRBV30; cdr3_length: 14; clone_size: .; d_call: .; j_call: TRBJ1-5; cdr3_nt: TGTGCCTGGAGTGTAGGCCAACGAAATCAGCCCCAGCATTTT; cdr3_aa: CAWSVGQRNQPQHF
v_call: TRBV7-9; cdr3_length: 12; clone_size: .; d_call: .; j_call: TRBJ2-7; cdr3_nt: TGTGCCAGCAGCTTAGGACCATTTGAGCAGTACTTC; cdr3_aa: CASSLGPFEQYF
v_call: TRBV19; cdr3_length: 17; clone_size: many; d_call: .; j_call: TRBJ2-1; cdr3_nt: TGTGCCAGTACCCCACTCCTCAGCGACAGCTCCTACAATGAGCAGTTCTTC; cdr3_aa: CASTPLLSDSSYNEQFF
v_call: TRBV28; cdr3_length: 15; clone_size: .; d_call: .; j_call: TRBJ2-2; cdr3_nt: TGTGCCAGCAGTTCACGCCGTCGTCCGATCGAGGAGCTGTTTTTT; cdr3_aa: CASSSRRRPIEELFF
v_call: TRBV20-1; cdr3_length: 12; clone_size: few; d_call: .; j_call: TRBJ2-4; cdr3_nt: TGCAGTGCTAGACAGGAGGTAAACATTCAGTACTTC; cdr3_aa: CSARQEVNIQYF
v_call: TRBV19; cdr3_length: 16; clone_size: few; d_call: .; j_call: TRBJ1-5; cdr3_nt: TGTGCCAGTAGACCCAGAGGTGCGGTGAGCAATCAGCCCCAGCATTTT; cdr3_aa: CASRPRGAVSNQPQHF